The rows below give T cell receptor beta chains drawn from one sample of a study of T cells after yellow fever vaccination. A single record per CDR3 protein comes from TCRdb applying MiXCR to the 5' RACE reads. The top ten hold over 40% of the sample, which has about 99,000 distinct CDR3 sequences, 5.8% seen once. Sequenced material: CD8+ T cells sorted from PBMCs, taken 10 days after the yellow fever booster vaccination. The receptor set was obtained from a man in his late teens or twenties who received the YFV17D yellow fever vaccine. CDR3s include the opening cysteine and the closing phenylalanine or tryptophan. Each record gives: D gene, J gene, V gene, clone size, CDR3 DNA, CDR3 protein. The D gene is left open where the match is weak. Only part of the rows carry a size: once, few, many, or a class if the clone is expanded.

- | TRBJ2-1 | TRBV5-1 | many | TGCGCCAGCAGCTTGCGACAGCCAGTTAATGAGCAGTTCTTC | CASSLRQPVNEQFF
- | TRBJ2-3 | TRBV7-2 | many | TGTGCCAGCAGCTTATTAGGGCTTGGGGATACGCAGTATTTT | CASSLLGLGDTQYF
- | TRBJ2-7 | TRBV4-3 | many | TGCGCCAGCAGCCAAGATCTTGGAGACTACGAGCAGTACTTC | CASSQDLGDYEQYF
- | TRBJ2-7 | TRBV12-3/TRBV12-4 | many | TGTGCCAGCAGTTTAGGCGGGGCCGGCTCCTACGAGCAGTACTTC | CASSLGGAGSYEQYF
- | TRBJ1-1 | TRBV5-1 | many | TGCGCCAGCAGCTTTAGGGTGAACACTGAAGCTTTCTTT | CASSFRVNTEAFF
- | TRBJ2-1 | TRBV12-5 | many | TGTGCTAGTGGAACCGGGACGGGCTCCTACAATGAGCAGTTCTTC | CASGTGTGSYNEQFF
TRBD1 | TRBJ1-1 | TRBV7-6 | - | TGTGCCAGCAGCCCCGGACAGGGTGGGGCTGAAGCTTTCTTT | CASSPGQGGAEAFF
- | TRBJ2-2 | TRBV4-2 | many | TGTGCCAGCAGCCAAGGGGCTAGCCCCACCGGGGAGCTGTTTTTT | CASSQGASPTGELFF
- | TRBJ2-5 | TRBV3-1 | many | TGTGCCAGCAGCCAAGAGGCCCGAAAAGAGACCCAGTACTTC | CASSQEARKETQYF
- | TRBJ1-5 | TRBV2 | - | TGTGCCAGCAGTAGGGGACGGATTAGCAATCAGCCCCAGCATTTT | CASSRGRISNQPQHF
- | TRBJ2-7 | TRBV7-9 | few | TGTGCCAGCAGCTTAGCTGGAGTGGACTTC | CASSLAGVDF
- | TRBJ2-2 | TRBV4-1 | - | TGCGCCAGCAGCCGGCAACAGGGCCCTGGCAACACCGGGGAGCTGTTTTTT | CASSRQQGPGNTGELFF
- | TRBJ2-4 | TRBV7-8 | - | TGTGCCAGCAGCTTAGTAGTCCAGCCCAGGGCGGCCAAAAACATTCAGTACTTC | CASSLVVQPRAAKNIQYF
- | TRBJ2-2 | TRBV5-4 | many | TGTGCCAGCAGCTTAGAACCGGCAGGGGCCGGGGAGCTGTTTTTT | CASSLEPAGAGELFF
- | TRBJ2-5 | TRBV5-1 | - | TGCGCCAGCAGCTTGTTAGGTCCTGCCCAAGAGACCCAGTACTTC | CASSLLGPAQETQYF
TRBD2 | TRBJ2-5 | TRBV4-3 | many | TGCGCCAGCAGCAGTCAACGCGGGGGTCAAGAGACCCAGTACTTC | CASSSQRGGQETQYF
TRBD2 | TRBJ2-3 | TRBV11-2 | many | TGTGCCAGCAGCTACAAAGCGGGGGGCGTCACAGATACGCAGTATTTT | CASSYKAGGVTDTQYF
- | TRBJ2-1 | TRBV12-5 | few | TGTGCTAGTGGTTCGAACCGGGACTCCCCCGACAATGAGCAGTTCTTC | CASGSNRDSPDNEQFF
- | TRBJ1-2 | TRBV6-5 | few | TGTGCCAGCAGTCGCCCCGGGGCCCACTATGGCTACACCTTC | CASSRPGAHYGYTF
TRBD1 | TRBJ2-3 | TRBV4-1 | - | TGCGCCAGCAGCCATCCCAGAGACAGGGGAGCTATGATGGATACGCAGTATTTT | CASSHPRDRGAMMDTQYF
TRBD2 | TRBJ2-2 | TRBV9 | few | TGTGCCAGCAGCGTAGATGGTAGCGGGGGTACCGGGGAGCTGTTTTTT | CASSVDGSGGTGELFF
- | TRBJ1-1 | TRBV4-3 | - | TGCGCCAGCAGCCACCGGGGTCGGCCTGAGGCTTTCTTT | CASSHRGRPEAFF
- | TRBJ2-7 | TRBV4-3 | few | TGCGCCAGCAGCCAAGACACGGGACCCTTCTACGAGCAGTACTTC | CASSQDTGPFYEQYF